This paragraph covers one T cell receptor (beta chain) sequence. What antigen it recognizes has not been identified. The input lacks base qualities; no much larger clone sits a single base away. This sample was taken from a study of blood T cell repertoires in COVID-19 (dated by TCRdb to 2018 to 2021). Background on the whole study: Samples from collaborators originated in the United States, Italy and Spain and spanned both the acute and convalescent phases of COVID-19. Samples came from the ongoing ImmuneRACE study (first 160 participants) plus 1,254 subjects from 6 global collaborators. The prospective study material was composed of cDNA or gDNA derived from T cells, B-cell-depleted T cells, or PBMCs. Where available, HLA class I and class II types were taken from metadata supplied by the sample provider and were not determined by assay-based typing. The dataset comprised deeply sampled blood TCRbeta repertoires from subjects exposed to, actively infected with, or recovered from COVID-19. Sample metadata almost always included a de-identified subject ID, COVID-19 status, age in years and sex. The repertoires were released in a freely available public database meant as a resource for research on the immune response to SARS-CoV-2. General study outcomes and caveats: How much clinical and demographic metadata was included differed by source and by participant, and the metadata was provided uncurated.

Whole blood was collected in K2EDTA tubes by collaborating institutions according to the institutions' own protocols. For TCRbeta analysis, collaborators shipped samples in one of three forms: frozen whole blood, isolated PBMCs, or DNA extracted from either of those sample types. Inclusive of the bounding cysteine and phenylalanine, the CDR3 is 14 residues long. Of all the DNA, just the CDR3 is kept, 42 bases in frame from base 1. Reading the germline V gene gives CDR1 MNHEY and CDR2 SVGAGI. Trimming takes 6 bases from V and 2 bases from J, and the germline ends sit 13 bases apart. The immunoSEQ Assay, a bias-controlled multiplex PCR, was used to amplify TCRbeta CDR3 regions from genomic DNA. Turning to the authors' computational methods: The number of nucleated cells in each sample was estimated from the amplification of reference gene primers within the assay. Sequence reads were collapsed and filtered to measure the absolute abundance of every unique TCRbeta CDR3 rearrangement. For each sample, productive Simpson clonality was calculated by taking the square root of Simpson's diversity index across productive rearrangements. Drawn from immuneACCESS, this table holds only the in-frame rearrangements with V and J called that TCRdb kept. Clones are partly lost; checked studies trace under half to an unresolved V gene and leave the rest unexplained. V, J and clone size are those of that table, while D and trimming were read from the DNA. The sample yields under 200,000 clones; 87% were counted once. 3% to 4.5% of the sample is in the top ten clones.

What was sequenced was peripheral blood. The sequence joins TRBV6-5 to TRBJ2-5; TRBD1 might be the D gene, on 6 matching bases. This sequence was found in a man aged 18 to 30 with active or convalescent COVID-19. CDR3 region: CASRPRGGQETQYF. The DNA is as follows: TGTGCCAGCAGACCCAGGGGCGGTCAAGAGACCCAGTACTTC.